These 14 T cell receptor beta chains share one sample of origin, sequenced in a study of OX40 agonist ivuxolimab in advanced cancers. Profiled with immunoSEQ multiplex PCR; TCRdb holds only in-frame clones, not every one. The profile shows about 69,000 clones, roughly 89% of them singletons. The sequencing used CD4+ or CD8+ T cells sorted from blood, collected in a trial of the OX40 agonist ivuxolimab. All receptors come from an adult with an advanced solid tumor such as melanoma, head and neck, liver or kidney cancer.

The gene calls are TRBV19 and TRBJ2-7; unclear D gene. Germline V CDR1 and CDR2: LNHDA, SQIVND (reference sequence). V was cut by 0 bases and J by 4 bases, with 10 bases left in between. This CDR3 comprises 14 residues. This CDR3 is CASSIDLGRYEQYF. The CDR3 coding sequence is TGTGCCAGTAGTATAGATCTAGGAAGGTACGAGCAGTACTTC.

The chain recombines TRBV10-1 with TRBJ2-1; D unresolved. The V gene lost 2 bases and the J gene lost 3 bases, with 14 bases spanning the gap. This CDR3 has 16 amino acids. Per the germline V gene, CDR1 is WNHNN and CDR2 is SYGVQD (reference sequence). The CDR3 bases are TGCGCCAGCAGTGAGGTAGCCGGGCAGAGCTACAATGAGCAGTTCTTC. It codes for CASSEVAGQSYNEQFF.

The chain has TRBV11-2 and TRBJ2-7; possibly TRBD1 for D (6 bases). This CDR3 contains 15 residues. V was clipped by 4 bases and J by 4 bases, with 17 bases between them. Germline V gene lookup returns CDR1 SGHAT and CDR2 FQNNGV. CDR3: CASSSLPGQLYEQYF. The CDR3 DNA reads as TGTGCCAGCAGCTCACTCCCGGGACAATTATACGAGCAGTACTTC.

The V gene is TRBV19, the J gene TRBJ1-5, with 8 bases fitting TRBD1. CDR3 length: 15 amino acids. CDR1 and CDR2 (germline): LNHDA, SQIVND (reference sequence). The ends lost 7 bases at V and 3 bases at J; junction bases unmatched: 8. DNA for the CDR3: TGTGCCAGTAATCTACAGGGGGGTTCCAATCAGCCCCAGCATTTT. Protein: CASNLQGGSNQPQHF.

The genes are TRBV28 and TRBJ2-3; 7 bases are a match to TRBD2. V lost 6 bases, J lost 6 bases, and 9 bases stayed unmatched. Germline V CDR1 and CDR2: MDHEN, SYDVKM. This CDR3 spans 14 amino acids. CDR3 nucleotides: TGTGCCAGCAGCTCCGGGGGGTTTCGCGATACGCAGTATTTT. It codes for CASSSGGFRDTQYF.

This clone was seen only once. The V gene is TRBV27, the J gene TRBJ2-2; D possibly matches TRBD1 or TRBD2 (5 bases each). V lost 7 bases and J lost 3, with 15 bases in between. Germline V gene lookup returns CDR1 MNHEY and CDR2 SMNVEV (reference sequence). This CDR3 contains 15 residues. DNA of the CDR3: TGTGCCAGCAAATTAGGAAGAGGGGACACCGGGGAGCTGTTTTTT. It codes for CASKLGRGDTGELFF.

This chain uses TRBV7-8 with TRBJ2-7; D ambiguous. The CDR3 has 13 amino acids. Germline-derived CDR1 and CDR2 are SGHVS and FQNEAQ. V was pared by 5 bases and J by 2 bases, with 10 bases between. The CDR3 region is CASSTRPPYEQYF. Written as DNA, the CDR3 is TGTGCCAGCAGCACGCGTCCCCCCTACGAGCAGTACTTC.

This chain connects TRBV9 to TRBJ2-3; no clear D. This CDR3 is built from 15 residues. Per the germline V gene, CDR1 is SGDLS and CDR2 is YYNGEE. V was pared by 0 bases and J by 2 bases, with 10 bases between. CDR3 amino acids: CASSVGVSLTDTQYF. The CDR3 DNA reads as TGTGCCAGCAGCGTAGGCGTTAGCCTCACAGATACGCAGTATTTT.

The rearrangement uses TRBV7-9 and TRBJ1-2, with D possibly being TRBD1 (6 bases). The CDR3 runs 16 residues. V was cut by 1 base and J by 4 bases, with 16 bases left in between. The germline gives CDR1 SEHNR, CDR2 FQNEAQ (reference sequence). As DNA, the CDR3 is TGTGCCAGCAGCTTAGAGTCGACAGGCGCAGGCTATGGCTACACCTTC. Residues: CASSLESTGAGYGYTF.

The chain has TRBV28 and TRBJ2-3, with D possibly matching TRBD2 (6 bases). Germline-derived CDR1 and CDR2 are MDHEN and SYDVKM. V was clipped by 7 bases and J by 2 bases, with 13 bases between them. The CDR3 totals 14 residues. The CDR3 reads CASNPAGFTDTQYF. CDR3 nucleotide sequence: TGTGCCAGCAACCCGGCGGGGTTCACAGATACGCAGTATTTT.

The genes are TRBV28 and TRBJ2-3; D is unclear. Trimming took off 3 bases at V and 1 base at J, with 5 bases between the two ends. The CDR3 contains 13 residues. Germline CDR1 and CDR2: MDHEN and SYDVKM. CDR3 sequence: CASSFLGTDTQYF. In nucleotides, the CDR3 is TGTGCCAGCAGTTTTCTGGGCACAGATACGCAGTATTTT.

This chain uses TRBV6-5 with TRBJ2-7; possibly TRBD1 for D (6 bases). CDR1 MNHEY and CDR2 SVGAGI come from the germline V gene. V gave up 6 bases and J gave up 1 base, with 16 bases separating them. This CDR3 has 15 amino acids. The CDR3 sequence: CASSPRAGESYEQYF. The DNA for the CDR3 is TGTGCCAGCAGCCCCAGGGCAGGGGAATCCTACGAGCAGTACTTC.

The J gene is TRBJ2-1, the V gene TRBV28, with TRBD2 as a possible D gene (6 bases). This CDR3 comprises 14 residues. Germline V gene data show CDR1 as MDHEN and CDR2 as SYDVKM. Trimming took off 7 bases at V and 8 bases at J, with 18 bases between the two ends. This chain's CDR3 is CASTPRREFHEQFF. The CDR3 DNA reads TGTGCCAGCACCCCCCGGAGGGAGTTCCATGAGCAGTTCTTC.

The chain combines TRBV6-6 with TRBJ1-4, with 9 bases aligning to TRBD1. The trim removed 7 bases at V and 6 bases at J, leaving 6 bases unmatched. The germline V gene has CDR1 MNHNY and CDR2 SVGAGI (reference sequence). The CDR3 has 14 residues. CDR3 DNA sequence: TGTGCCAGCACAAGACGGACAGGGGATGAAAAACTGTTTTTT. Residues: CASTRRTGDEKLFF.